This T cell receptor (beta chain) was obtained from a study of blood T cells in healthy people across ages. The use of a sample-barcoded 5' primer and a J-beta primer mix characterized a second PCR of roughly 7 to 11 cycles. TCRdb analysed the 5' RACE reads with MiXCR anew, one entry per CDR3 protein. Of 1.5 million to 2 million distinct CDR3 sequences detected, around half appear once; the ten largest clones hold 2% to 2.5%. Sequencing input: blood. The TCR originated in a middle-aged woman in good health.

CDR3 amino acids: CASTPGQTSSYEQYF. CDR3 sequence (DNA): TGTGCCAGTACCCCGGGACAGACCAGCTCCTACGAGCAGTACTTC. The chain carries TRBV19 and TRBJ2-7, with 7 bases identical to TRBD1. The ends lost 7 bases at V and 0 bases at J; junction bases unmatched: 9. Germline V gene lookup returns CDR1 LNHDA and CDR2 SQIVND (reference sequence). CDR3 size: 15 residues.